The 3 T cell receptor beta chains in this list originate from one sample, sequenced in a study of chronic HIV infection and antiretroviral therapy (dated by TCRdb to the mid-2010s). Library generation was performed with 5' RACE. The instrument given in TCRdb is Illumina MiSeq. TCRdb cleaned the public reads at Q25 with fastp, built clones with MiXCR and kept in-frame beta chains. Identical CDR3 proteins give one entry, which carries the most common genes and DNA. A total of 45,000 to 55,000 distinct CDR3 sequences appear in this sample, approximately 19% of them only once. Around 2.8% of the sample goes to the ten largest clones. Sequencing used peripheral blood. Receptors originate from an adult who had HIV and had not received antiretroviral therapy, or was an uninfected healthy control (not recorded which).

This clonotype was observed a few times. This chain connects TRBV10-3 to TRBJ1-2; 9 bases line up with TRBD1. Germline V gene data show CDR1 as ENHRY and CDR2 as SYGVKD. This CDR3 is built from 13 residues. The trim removed 2 bases at V and 8 bases at J, leaving 3 bases unmatched. The DNA of the CDR3 is TGTGCCATCAGTGAGGGACAGGGGACCGGCTACACCTTC. Amino acid sequence: CAISEGQGTGYTF.

This chain joins TRBV20-1 and TRBJ2-4; D remains unclear. The V end was cut by 4 bases, the J end by 0 bases, with 10 bases between. The germline V gene encodes CDR1 DFQATT and CDR2 SNEGSKA (reference sequence). The CDR3 loop spans 14 amino acids. CDR3 sequence reads: CSAMAVQAKNIQYF. The CDR3 region has the DNA TGCAGTGCTATGGCAGTCCAAGCCAAAAACATTCAGTACTTC.

This clonotype turned up a few times. V usage is TRBV2 and J usage is TRBJ2-7, with a possible D match to TRBD2 (6 bases). With 8 bases removed from V and 5 bases from J, the gap between germline ends came to 19 bases. The CDR3 totals 14 residues. The germline CDR1 and CDR2 sequences are SNHLY and FYNNEI. This chain's CDR3 is CASRRGEGPNEQYF. The CDR3 nucleotides read TGTGCCAGCCGGCGGGGAGAGGGTCCCAACGAGCAGTACTTC.